Sequencing of this T cell receptor (beta chain) was carried out in a study of CD8 T cells in ankylosing spondylitis. Each CDR3 protein is one row after TCRdb ran MiXCR on the 5' RACE reads. Of 250,000 to 350,000 distinct CDR3 sequences listed, over 15% are singletons. Trimming removed 6 bases at V and 1 base at J, with 7 bases between. This CDR3 is built from 12 residues. Germline CDR1 reads MDHEN; CDR2 reads SYDVKM. This clonotype originated in a male donor with ankylosing spondylitis or in good health (not recorded which). The J gene is TRBJ2-7, the V gene TRBV28; D is perhaps TRBD1 (6 bases). The sequenced material came from blood, either unsorted or a sorted T cell fraction (not recorded which). The CDR3 here is CASRTGSYEQYV. In nucleotides, the CDR3 is TGTGCCAGCAGAACAGGGTCCTACGAGCAGTACGTC.